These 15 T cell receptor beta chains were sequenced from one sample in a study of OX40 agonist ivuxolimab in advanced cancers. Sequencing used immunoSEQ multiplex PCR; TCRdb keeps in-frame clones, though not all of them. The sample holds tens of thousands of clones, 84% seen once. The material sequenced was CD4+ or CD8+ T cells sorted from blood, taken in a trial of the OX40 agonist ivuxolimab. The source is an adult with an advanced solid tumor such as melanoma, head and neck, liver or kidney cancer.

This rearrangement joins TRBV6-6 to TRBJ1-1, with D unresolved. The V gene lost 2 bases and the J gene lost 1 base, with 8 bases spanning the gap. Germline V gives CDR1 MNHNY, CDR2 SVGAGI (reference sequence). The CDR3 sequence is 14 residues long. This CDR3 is CASSYIFQNTEAFF. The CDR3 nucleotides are TGTGCCAGCAGTTACATATTCCAGAACACTGAAGCTTTCTTT.

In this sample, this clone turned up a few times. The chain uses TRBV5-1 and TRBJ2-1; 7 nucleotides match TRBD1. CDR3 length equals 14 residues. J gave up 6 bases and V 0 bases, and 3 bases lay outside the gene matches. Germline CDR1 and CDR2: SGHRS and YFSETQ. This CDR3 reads CASSLGGDSNEQFF. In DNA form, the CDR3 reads TGCGCCAGCAGCTTGGGTGGGGACAGCAATGAGCAGTTCTTC.

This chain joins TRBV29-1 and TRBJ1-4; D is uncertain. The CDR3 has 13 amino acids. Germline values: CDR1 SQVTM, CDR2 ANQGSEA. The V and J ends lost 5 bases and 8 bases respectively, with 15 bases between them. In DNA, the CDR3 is TGCAGCGTTCGGTTGTCCCTAGGGGAAAAACTGTTTTTT. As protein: CSVRLSLGEKLFF.

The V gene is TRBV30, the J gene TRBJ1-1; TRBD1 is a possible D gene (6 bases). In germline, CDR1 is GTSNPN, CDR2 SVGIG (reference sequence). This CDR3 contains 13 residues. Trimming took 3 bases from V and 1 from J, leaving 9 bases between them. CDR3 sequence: CAWSRGANTEAFF. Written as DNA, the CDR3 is TGTGCCTGGAGCCGGGGGGCGAACACTGAAGCTTTCTTT.

DNA of the CDR3: TGTGCCAGCAGTTACGAGGGGGGCTACACCTTC. It yields the protein CASSYEGGYTF. This chain joins TRBV6-6 and TRBJ1-2, with D tentatively TRBD1 (5 bases). The CDR3 is 11 residues long. V lost 2 bases and J lost 8, with 6 bases in between. The germline V gene encodes CDR1 MNHNY and CDR2 SVGAGI (reference sequence).

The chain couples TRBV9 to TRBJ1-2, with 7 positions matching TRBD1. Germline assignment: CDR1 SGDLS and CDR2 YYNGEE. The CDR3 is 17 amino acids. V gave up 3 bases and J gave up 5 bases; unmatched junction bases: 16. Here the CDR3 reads CASSATLPTGSPYGYTF. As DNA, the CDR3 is TGTGCCAGCAGCGCGACTCTACCGACAGGGTCTCCATATGGCTACACCTTC.

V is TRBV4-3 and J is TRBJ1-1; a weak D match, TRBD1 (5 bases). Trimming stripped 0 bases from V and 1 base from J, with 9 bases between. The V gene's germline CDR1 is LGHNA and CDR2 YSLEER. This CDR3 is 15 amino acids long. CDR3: CASSQDRVGNTEAFF. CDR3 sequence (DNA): TGCGCCAGCAGCCAAGACAGGGTCGGGAACACTGAAGCTTTCTTT.

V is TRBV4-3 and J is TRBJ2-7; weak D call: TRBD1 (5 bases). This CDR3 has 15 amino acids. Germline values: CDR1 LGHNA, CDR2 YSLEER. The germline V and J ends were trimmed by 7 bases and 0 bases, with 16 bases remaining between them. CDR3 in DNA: TGCGCCAGCAACCGACTCGACAGAAACTCCTACGAGCAGTACTTC. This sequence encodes CASNRLDRNSYEQYF.

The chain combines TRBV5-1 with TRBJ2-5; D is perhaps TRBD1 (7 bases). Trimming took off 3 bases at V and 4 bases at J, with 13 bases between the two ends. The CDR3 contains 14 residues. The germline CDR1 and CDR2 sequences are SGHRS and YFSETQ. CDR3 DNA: TGCGCCAGCAGCTCAGGGGGGACTCGAGAGACCCAGTACTTC. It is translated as CASSSGGTRETQYF.

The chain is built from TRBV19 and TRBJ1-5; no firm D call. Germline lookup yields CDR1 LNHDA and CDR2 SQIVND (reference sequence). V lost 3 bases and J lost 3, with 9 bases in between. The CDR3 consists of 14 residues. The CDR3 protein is CASSMRQDNQPQHF. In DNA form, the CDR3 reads TGTGCCAGTAGTATGCGGCAGGACAATCAGCCCCAGCATTTT.

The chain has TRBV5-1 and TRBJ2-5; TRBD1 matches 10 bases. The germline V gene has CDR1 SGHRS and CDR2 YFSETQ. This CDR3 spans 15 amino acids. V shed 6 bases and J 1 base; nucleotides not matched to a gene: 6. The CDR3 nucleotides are TGCGCCAGCACGTCGGGACAGGGGATCCAAGAGACCCAGTACTTC. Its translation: CASTSGQGIQETQYF.

This CDR3 is CASSIDRESNQPQHF. CDR3 sequence (DNA): TGTGCCAGTAGTATAGACAGGGAAAGCAATCAGCCCCAGCATTTT. This chain uses TRBV19 with TRBJ1-5; the D gene is possibly TRBD1 (5 bases). CDR1 and CDR2 from the germline V gene are LNHDA and SQIVND (reference sequence). Trimming cost V 0 bases and J 1 base, with 7 bases left between them. The CDR3 runs to 15 residues.

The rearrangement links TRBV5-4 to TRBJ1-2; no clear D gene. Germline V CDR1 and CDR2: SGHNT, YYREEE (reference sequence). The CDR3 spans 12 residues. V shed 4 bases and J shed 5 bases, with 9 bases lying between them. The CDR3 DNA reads TGTGCCAGCAGCCGAGACCGATATGGCTACACCTTC. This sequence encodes CASSRDRYGYTF. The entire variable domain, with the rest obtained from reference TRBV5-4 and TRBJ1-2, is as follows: ETGVTQSPTHLIKTRGQQVTLRCSSQSGHNTVSWYQQALGQGPQFIFQYYREEENGRGNFPPRFSGLQFPNYSSELNVNALELDDSALYLCASSRDRYGYTFGSGTRLTVV.

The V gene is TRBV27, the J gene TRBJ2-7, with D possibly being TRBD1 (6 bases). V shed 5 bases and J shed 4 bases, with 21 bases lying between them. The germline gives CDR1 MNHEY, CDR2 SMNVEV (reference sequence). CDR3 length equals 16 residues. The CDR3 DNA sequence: TGTGCCAGCAGTAGATCTCCGGGACACGATCCGTACGAGCAGTACTTC. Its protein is CASSRSPGHDPYEQYF.

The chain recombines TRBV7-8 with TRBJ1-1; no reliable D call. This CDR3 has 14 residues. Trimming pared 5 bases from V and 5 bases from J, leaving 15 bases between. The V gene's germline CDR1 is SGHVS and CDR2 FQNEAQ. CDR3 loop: CASSPSLTGTEAFF. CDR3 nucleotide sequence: TGTGCCAGCAGCCCTAGTCTAACGGGGACTGAAGCTTTCTTT.